These T cell receptor beta chains were read from a single sample in a study of T cell repertoires in cytomegalovirus infection. Their target antigens are unknown. TCRdb independently ran MiXCR on the reads; one entry per CDR3 protein. This sample yields 650,000 to 850,000 distinct CDR3 sequences, of which almost 30% are seen a single time; about an eighth belongs to the top ten. The sequencing used cultured CD8+ T cells from PBMCs, collected from culture after CMV antigen stimulation. All receptors come from a human donor in good health (CMV status not recorded). Some clones in this sample may be carry-over from other donors' samples. Both conserved end residues are part of each CDR3. The D gene is left open where the match is weak. Where a row states a size, it is once, few, many or the class of an expanded clone; other rows omit it.

v_gene,d_gene,abundance,j_gene,CDR3nt,CDR3aa
TRBV6-5,NA,NA,TRBJ2-2,TGTGCCAGCAGTTATTATTTTGCGGGGGCCCGGGAGCTGTTTTTT,CASSYYFAGARELFF
TRBV19,NA,few,TRBJ1-3,TGTGCCAGTAGTAGCACAAGGAATTATGATGCCTACCCTGGAAACACCATATATTTT,CASSSTRNYDAYPGNTIYF
TRBV7-2,TRBD1,many,TRBJ2-7,TGTGCCAGCAGCGGTCTGGGACAGGGGTGGGAGCAGTACTTC,CASSGLGQGWEQYF
TRBV27,NA,few,TRBJ2-3,TGTGCCAGCAGTTTCCTTCACGATAGCACAGATACGCAGTATTTT,CASSFLHDSTDTQYF
TRBV11-3,NA,NA,TRBJ2-7,TGTGCCAGCAGCGACCGGGACCACTACGAGCAGTACTTC,CASSDRDHYEQYF
TRBV20-1,NA,NA,TRBJ2-3,TGCAGTGCTAGAGATCTAGGAGGGCGGGGGCTGGCTTGGGATACGCAGTATTTT,CSARDLGGRGLAWDTQYF
TRBV18,NA,few,TRBJ2-4,TGTGCCAGCTCCCGGCTTGGAAAACAGGACTTC,CASSRLGKQDF
TRBV7-4,TRBD1,few,TRBJ1-2,TGTGCCAGCAGCTTGGTGGACAGGGGACATGGCTACACCTTC,CASSLVDRGHGYTF
TRBV18,NA,NA,TRBJ2-7,TGTGCCAGCTCACCACCGGAGGACGAGCAGTACTTC,CASSPPEDEQYF
TRBV7-8,NA,NA,TRBJ2-1,TGTGCCAGCAGCTCAAGCCCCTCCTACGATGAGCAGTTCTTC,CASSSSPSYDEQFF
TRBV6-2/TRBV6-3,NA,few,TRBJ2-5,TGTGCCAGCAGTTACTCGAGGGTGCAGGGCGAAGAGACCCAGTACTTC,CASSYSRVQGEETQYF
TRBV6-6,NA,few,TRBJ1-5,TGTGCCAGCAAAAAAGGTATAGGGGCGGATCAGCCCCAGCATTTT,CASKKGIGADQPQHF
TRBV24-1,NA,NA,TRBJ2-1,TGTGCCACCAGTGATTTAAATACGGCTCAGTTCTTC,CATSDLNTAQFF
TRBV29-1,TRBD2,NA,TRBJ2-3,TGCAGCGTTGAAGGTCGGTTAGCGGGGGCAGATACGCAGTATTTT,CSVEGRLAGADTQYF
TRBV7-6,TRBD1,many,TRBJ2-2,TGTGCCAGCAGCCAAGGACAGGCGACCGGGGAGCTGTTTTTT,CASSQGQATGELFF
TRBV10-3,TRBD1,many,TRBJ1-2,TGTGCCATCAGTGGGAGGACAGGGCTTGGCTATGGCTACACCTTC,CAISGRTGLGYGYTF
TRBV2,NA,NA,TRBJ1-5,TGTGTCAGCAGTGAAAGGGGGGATCAGCCCCAGCATTTT,CVSSERGDQPQHF
TRBV4-3,NA,NA,TRBJ2-2,TGCGCCAGCAGCCAAGATTGGGGACTTTACATCGGGGAGCTGTTTTTT,CASSQDWGLYIGELFF
TRBV12-3/TRBV12-4,TRBD2,few,TRBJ2-3,TGTGCCAGCACTGGGACTAGCGGGGGACCCCTCCCCACAGATACGCAGTATTTT,CASTGTSGGPLPTDTQYF
TRBV15,TRBD1,few,TRBJ2-7,TGTGCCACCAGCAGACCCGGACAGGGGGCCCTCTACGAGCAGTACTTC,CATSRPGQGALYEQYF
TRBV10-3,NA,NA,TRBJ1-1,TGTGCCATCAGTGACCCCACCCTGAACACTGAAGCTTTCTTT,CAISDPTLNTEAFF
TRBV24-1,NA,NA,TRBJ1-3,TGTGCCACCAGTAGGGAGGGCTCTGGAAACACCATATATTTT,CATSREGSGNTIYF
TRBV27,NA,few,TRBJ1-2,TGTGCCAGCAGTTTCGCAGGGGTCGGCTACACCTTC,CASSFAGVGYTF